Included here is one T cell receptor (beta chain) sequence, with context. Its antigen is still unknown. The V gene's germline CDR1 is KGHSH and CDR2 LQKENI. This CDR3 comprises 17 residues. The V end was cut by 0 bases, the J end by 1 base, with 14 bases between. These data originate in a study of T cell responses to AZD1222 COVID-19 vaccine. General study points: With two AZD1222 doses given, Spike-specific TCR breadth and depth both rose. Spike-wide vaccine-associated CD4 TCRs dominated at 160-218 and 743-854. The donors showed a predominance of white British ancestry and of females, with possible underestimation of clonal diversity. The repertoires were collected only after the peak T cell response.

Assay used: immunoSEQ multiplex PCR; TCRdb lists only in-frame clones, some missing. The profile shows 100,000 to 120,000 clones, roughly 86% of them singletons. Sequenced material: peripheral blood, taken on day 0 of AZD1222 vaccination. This rearrangement joins TRBV18 to TRBJ2-3, with D possibly matching TRBD1 (7 bases). The sequence came from an adult in good health. The CDR3 region has the DNA TGTGCCAGCTCACCACCGGGGCAGGGGGGCGGCACAGATACGCAGTATTTT. The encoded protein is CASSPPGQGGGTDTQYF.